The 27 T cell receptor beta chains below all came from one sample that was sequenced in a study of CD8+ T cells in alopecia areata. RNA extraction was followed by reverse transcription into cDNA, which acted as the sequencing template. Only in-frame clones appear in the TCRdb table, and some are missing; sequencing was by immunoSEQ multiplex PCR. This repertoire shows 110,000 or so clones, roughly 55% found once; its top ten account for more than 20%. The sequenced sample consisted of NKG2D-low CD8+ T cells sorted from blood. These receptors all stem from a human donor with alopecia areata.

V usage is TRBV28 and J usage is TRBJ2-3; D not resolved. Trimming shortened V by 3 bases and J by 7 bases, and 5 bases separated the two germline ends. This CDR3 spans 11 amino acids. CDR1 and CDR2 (germline): MDHEN, SYDVKM. The CDR3 sequence: CASSFSNTQYF. CDR3 DNA: TGTGCCAGCAGTTTCTCCAATACGCAGTATTTT.

On this clone itself: This sequence may be a read error, since a much larger clone differs from it by one base. The chain has TRBV6-1 and TRBJ2-2, with no clear D. V was shortened by 6 bases and J by 5 bases, with 4 bases between the two germline ends. From germline, CDR1 is MNHNS and CDR2 SASEGT. This CDR3 has 11 residues. The CDR3 bases are TGTGCCAGCAGCGGAACCGGGGAGCTGTTTTTT. Its translation is CASSGTGELFF.

The CDR3 protein is CSVCPVGGGETGELFF. The CDR3 bases are TGCAGCGTCTGCCCGGTCGGGGGAGGAGAAACCGGGGAGCTGTTTTTT. V usage is TRBV29-1 and J usage is TRBJ2-2; TRBD2 might be the D (6 bases). V was cut by 6 bases and J by 5 bases, with 22 bases left in between. CDR1 is SQVTM and CDR2 is ANQGSEA in the germline V gene. This CDR3 region has 16 residues.

The chain couples TRBV2 to TRBJ2-7; 7 bases align to TRBD1. This CDR3 comprises 14 residues. J lost 2 bases, V lost 5 bases, and 6 bases had no gene match. Germline CDR1 SNHLY, CDR2 FYNNEI. The CDR3 here is CASSTGTVTYEQYF. The CDR3 DNA reads as TGTGCCAGCAGTACCGGGACAGTGACCTACGAGCAGTACTTC. The full variable domain, with the rest looked up from reference TRBV2 and TRBJ2-7, is EPEVTQTPSHQVTQMGQEVILRCVPISNHLYFYWYRQILGQKVEFLVSFYNNEISEKSEIFDDQFSVERPDGSNFTLKIRSTKLEDSAMYFCASSTGTVTYEQYFGPGTRLTVT.

A few counts support this clone. The chain is built from TRBV29-1 and TRBJ1-2; TRBD1 is a possible D gene (6 bases). Per germline, CDR1 SQVTM and CDR2 ANQGSEA. Trimming stripped 4 bases from V and 0 bases from J, with 15 bases between. This CDR3 has 15 amino acids. In nucleotides, the CDR3 is TGCAGCGTTGTATTCGTGGACAGTACTAACTATGGCTACACCTTC. This gives the protein CSVVFVDSTNYGYTF. The full variable domain, in which reference TRBV29-1 and TRBJ1-2 provide the parts outside the CDR3, is SAVISQKPSRDICQRGTSLTIQCQVDSQVTMMFWYRQQPGQSLTLIATANQGSEATYESGFVIDKFPISRPNLTFSTLTVSNMSPEDSSIYLCSVVFVDSTNYGYTFGSGTRLTVV.

V usage is TRBV5-6 and J usage is TRBJ1-5; possibly TRBD1 for D (5 bases). V shed 0 bases and J shed 1 base, with 5 bases lying between them. Germline lookup yields CDR1 SGHDT and CDR2 YYEEEE. This CDR3 region has 14 residues. This chain's CDR3 is CASSLGQSNQPQHF. The CDR3 DNA reads as TGTGCCAGCAGCTTGGGACAGAGCAATCAGCCCCAGCATTTT.

This clone was counted a few times. The rearrangement links TRBV23-1 to TRBJ2-1; 8 nucleotides agree with TRBD2. TRBV23-1 is designated an ORF whose function remains uncertain. This CDR3 is 16 amino acids long. Trimming cost V 0 bases and J 4 bases; bases outside gene matches: 5. The CDR3 sequence is CASSQSETSEYNEQFF. CDR3 sequence (DNA): TGCGCCAGCAGTCAATCCGAGACTAGCGAATACAATGAGCAGTTCTTC.

The chain employs TRBV28 and TRBJ2-7; possibly TRBD2 for D (6 bases). Germline loops: CDR1 MDHEN, CDR2 SYDVKM. V was pared by 4 bases and J by 7 bases, with 14 bases between. The CDR3 contains 13 residues. The CDR3 DNA sequence: TGTGCCAGCAGTTCCCTTTCGCGGGAAGAGCAGTACTTC. Translation: CASSSLSREEQYF.

Only a few counts were recorded for this clone. One end of the junction is discordant with germline, which a read error may explain. The V call is TRBV29-1, the J call TRBJ2-1; D not resolved. The CDR3 totals 11 residues. Germline CDR1 is SQVTM and CDR2 is ANQGSEA. CDR3 in amino acids: CSVEDGRERFF. The CDR3 coding sequence is TGCAGCGTTGAAGATGGACGCGAGCGGTTCTTC.

V and J are TRBV7-9 and TRBJ1-1; 11 nucleotides match TRBD1. V dropped 0 bases and J dropped 6; count of bases not matched to a gene: 3. The CDR3 consists of 15 residues. Germline lookup yields CDR1 SEHNR and CDR2 FQNEAQ (reference sequence). The DNA of the CDR3 is TGTGCCAGCAGCTTAGCGGGACAGGGGGTCGCTGAAGCTTTCTTT. Translation: CASSLAGQGVAEAFF.

V gene TRBV5-1 combines with J gene TRBJ1-5; TRBD1 matches at 7 bases. The CDR3 sequence is 15 residues long. J was trimmed by 1 base and V by 2 bases; bases with no gene match: 3. Germline CDR1 and CDR2: SGHRS and YFSETQ. This CDR3 is CASSFRGGSNQPQHF. The DNA of the CDR3 is TGCGCCAGCAGCTTTCGAGGGGGCAGCAATCAGCCCCAGCATTTT.

J is TRBJ2-6 and V is TRBV28, with TRBD1 identical over 7 bases. The trim removed 8 bases at V and 2 bases at J, leaving 9 bases unmatched. This CDR3 contains 16 residues. In germline, CDR1 is MDHEN, CDR2 SYDVKM. The CDR3: CASGQTGATGANVLTF. The CDR3 nucleotides read TGTGCCAGCGGTCAAACAGGGGCCACTGGGGCCAACGTCCTGACTTTC.

The J gene is TRBJ2-7, the V gene TRBV16; D unclear. CDR1 and CDR2 (germline): KGHSY, FQNENV. The CDR3 totals 13 residues. The V end was cut by 3 bases, the J end by 7 bases, with 13 bases between. CDR3 bases: TGTGCCAGCAGCCAGATCGGGCTGGGGGAGCAGTACTTC. It is translated as CASSQIGLGEQYF. The full variable domain, its missing parts supplied by reference TRBV16 and TRBJ2-7, is GEEVAQTPKHLVRGEGQKAKLYCAPIKGHSYVFWYQQVLKNEFKFLISFQNENVFDETGMPKERFSAKCLPNSPCSLEIQATKLEDSAVYFCASSQIGLGEQYFGPGTRLTVT.

This rearrangement joins TRBV9 to TRBJ2-1; TRBD2 agrees at 9 bases. The CDR3 contains 15 residues. With V trimmed by 0 bases and J by 6 bases, 4 bases remained unmatched. Germline V gene lookup returns CDR1 SGDLS and CDR2 YYNGEE. CDR3 loop: CASSVGLAAANEQFF. In DNA form, the CDR3 reads TGTGCCAGCAGCGTAGGACTAGCGGCCGCCAATGAGCAGTTCTTC.

V usage is TRBV27 and J usage is TRBJ2-1; no firm D call. This CDR3 has 11 amino acids. Trimming shortened V by 7 bases and J by 2 bases, and 3 bases separated the two germline ends. The V gene's germline CDR1 is MNHEY and CDR2 SMNVEV (reference sequence). The CDR3 sequence: CASMAYNEQFF. The CDR3 nucleotides are TGTGCCAGCATGGCCTACAATGAGCAGTTCTTC.

The chain has TRBV28 and TRBJ2-5; 13 nucleotides align to TRBD2. With V trimmed by 4 bases and J by 3 bases, 8 bases remained unmatched. Per the germline V gene, CDR1 is MDHEN and CDR2 is SYDVKM. CDR3 size: 17 residues. The CDR3 here is CASSSGGTSGNEETQYF. DNA for the CDR3: TGTGCCAGCAGTTCGGGGGGGACTAGCGGGAACGAAGAGACCCAGTACTTC.

The gene calls are TRBV2 and TRBJ2-3; TRBD2 matches 9 bases. The CDR3 spans 14 residues. CDR1 and CDR2 (germline): SNHLY, FYNNEI. The trim removed 7 bases at V and 0 bases at J, leaving 2 bases unmatched. The CDR3 loop reads CASTTSGSTDTQYF. The CDR3 DNA reads TGTGCCAGCACGACTAGCGGCAGCACAGATACGCAGTATTTT.

This chain joins TRBV5-1 and TRBJ2-1, with TRBD2 matching over 9 bases. The V and J ends lost 6 bases and 5 bases, in that order; junction bases with no gene match: 18. CDR1 and CDR2 (germline): SGHRS, YFSETQ. CDR3 length: 18 residues. The CDR3 coding sequence is TGCGCCAGCACCATCAAAGGGACTAGCTTGGGCCGTAACAATGAGCAGTTCTTC. Protein: CASTIKGTSLGRNNEQFF.

This clone has only a few counts. The chain has TRBV5-6 and TRBJ2-1; D unclear. This CDR3 contains 12 residues. The germline gives CDR1 SGHDT, CDR2 YYEEEE. Trimming removed 0 bases from V and 10 bases from J, with 8 bases in between. The CDR3 spells CASSLARIEQFF. In DNA, the CDR3 is TGTGCCAGCAGCTTGGCCCGGATCGAGCAGTTCTTC.

The chain has TRBV11-2 and TRBJ2-7, with D unclear. Germline V gene data show CDR1 as SGHAT and CDR2 as FQNNGV. Trimming removed 5 bases from V and 3 bases from J, with 17 bases in between. The CDR3 totals 15 residues. The CDR3 nucleotides are TGTGCCAGCAGCCCGGACCGCGGTGGGTACTACGAGCAGTACTTC. Amino acids: CASSPDRGGYYEQYF.

The rearrangement links TRBV28 to TRBJ2-7; TRBD2 aligns across 12 bases. CDR3 length: 15 amino acids. Germline CDR1 reads MDHEN; CDR2 reads SYDVKM. Unmatched junction bases numbered 7, after V lost 5 bases and J lost 5 bases. Written as DNA, the CDR3 is TGTGCCAGCAGTCCCAGACTAGCGGGAGCCAACGAGCAGTACTTC. This encodes CASSPRLAGANEQYF.

In this sample, this clone turned up a few times. This sequence joins TRBV27 and TRBJ2-2, with D hard to call. The CDR3 contains 14 residues. V dropped 2 bases and J dropped 6 bases, with 10 bases sitting between them. Germline loops: CDR1 MNHEY, CDR2 SMNVEV (reference sequence). Written as DNA, the CDR3 is TGTGCCAGCAGTTTAGGTAGTTCTCCCGGGGAGCTGTTTTTT. Translation gives CASSLGSSPGELFF.

This chain links TRBV28 with TRBJ2-1, with no clear D. The CDR3 runs 15 residues. Trimming removed 6 bases at V and 3 bases at J, with 15 bases between. Germline V gene lookup returns CDR1 MDHEN and CDR2 SYDVKM. The CDR3 here is CASSSHPPIYNEQFF. The CDR3 DNA is TGTGCCAGCAGCTCTCACCCACCAATCTACAATGAGCAGTTCTTC. Combining the CDR3 with reference TRBV28 and TRBJ2-1 gives the whole variable domain DVKVTQSSRYLVKRTGEKVFLECVQDMDHENMFWYRQDPGLGLRLIYFSYDVKMKEKGDIPEGYSVSREKKERFSLILESASTNQTSMYLCASSSHPPIYNEQFFGPGTRLTVL.

The V call is TRBV2, the J call TRBJ1-5; unclear D gene. V was cut by 5 bases and J by 4 bases, with 6 bases left in between. Germline assignment: CDR1 SNHLY and CDR2 FYNNEI. The CDR3 has 12 amino acids. This CDR3 reads CASSTHNQPQHF. CDR3 bases: TGTGCCAGCAGTACCCATAATCAGCCCCAGCATTTT.

This chain uses TRBV13 with TRBJ2-5; possible D gene TRBD2, 5 bases. CDR1 and CDR2 from the germline V gene are PRHDT and FYEKMQ (reference sequence). V dropped 5 bases and J dropped 5 bases, with 15 bases sitting between them. The CDR3 spans 14 residues. The CDR3, as DNA: TGTGCCAGCAGCCCTATCCTCGGCGGGGAGACCCAGTACTTC. Its protein is CASSPILGGETQYF. The whole variable domain, remainder taken from reference TRBV13 and TRBJ2-5, is AAGVIQSPRHLIKEKRETATLKCYPIPRHDTVYWYQQGPGQDPQFLISFYEKMQSDKGSIPDRFSAQQFSDYHSELNMSSLELGDSALYFCASSPILGGETQYFGPGTRLLVL.

The V call is TRBV4-1, the J call TRBJ2-1; D is uncertain. Germline assignment: CDR1 MGHRA and CDR2 YSYEKL. The ends were cut back, 4 bases at V and 8 bases at J, with 12 bases in the middle. This CDR3 has 13 residues. The CDR3 reads CASSPYGGDEQFF. The DNA for the CDR3 is TGCGCCAGCAGCCCCTACGGCGGCGATGAGCAGTTCTTC.

CDR3 sequence: CAWHIGTAYEQYF. CDR3 DNA sequence: TGTGCCTGGCACATCGGGACAGCCTACGAGCAGTACTTC. The rearrangement joins TRBV30 to TRBJ2-7; 7 bases are shared with TRBD1. V shed 5 bases and J 2 bases; nucleotides not matched to a gene: 6. Per the germline V gene, CDR1 is GTSNPN and CDR2 is SVGIG (reference sequence). CDR3 length equals 13 residues. Looking up the rest from reference TRBV30 and TRBJ2-7 gives the full variable domain: SQTIHQWPATLVQPVGSPLSLECTVEGTSNPNLYWYRQAAGRGLQLLFYSVGIGQISSEVPQNLSASRPQDRQFILSSKKLLLSDSGFYLCAWHIGTAYEQYFGPGTRLTVT.